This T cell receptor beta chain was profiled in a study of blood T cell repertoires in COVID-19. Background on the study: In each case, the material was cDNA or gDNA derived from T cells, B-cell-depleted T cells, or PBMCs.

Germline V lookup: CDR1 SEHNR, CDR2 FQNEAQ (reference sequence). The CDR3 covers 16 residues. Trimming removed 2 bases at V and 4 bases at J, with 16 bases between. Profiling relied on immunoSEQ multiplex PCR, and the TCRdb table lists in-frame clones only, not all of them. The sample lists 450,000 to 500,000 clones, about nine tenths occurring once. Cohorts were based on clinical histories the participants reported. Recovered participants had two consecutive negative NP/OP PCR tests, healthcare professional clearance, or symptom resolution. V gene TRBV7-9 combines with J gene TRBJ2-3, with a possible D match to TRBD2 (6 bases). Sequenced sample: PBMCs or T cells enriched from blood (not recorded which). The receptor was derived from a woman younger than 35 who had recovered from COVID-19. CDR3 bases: TGTGCCAGCAGCTTACGTCACGGGAGTACCCCAGATACGCAGTATTTT. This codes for CASSLRHGSTPDTQYF.